This T cell receptor (beta chain) was captured by sequencing in a study of technical replicates of blood from a few donors. Data came from immunoSEQ multiplex PCR; TCRdb stores just in-frame clones and leaves some out. The sample records over 50,000 clones, more than 85% being singletons. CDR3 size: 15 residues. Germline V gene sequence: CDR1 SGHDN, CDR2 FVKESK. V trimming: 5 bases; J trimming: 2 bases; junction bases outside the gene matches: 9. The chain is built from TRBV14 and TRBJ2-7; 7 nucleotides line up with TRBD1. This clonotype was sampled from a human donor in good health. Some clones in this sample may be carry-over from other donors' samples. Material for sequencing was PBMCs. Here the CDR3 DNA reads TGTGCCAGCAGCTCTAATGTCGACAGGGCCTACGAGCAGTACTTC. It specifies CASSSNVDRAYEQYF.